These T cell receptor beta chains were read from a single sample in a study of CD8+CD57+ T cells in acquired aplastic anemia. TCRdb recomputed calls from the reads with MiXCR, one row per CDR3 protein. This sample has over 250,000 distinct CDR3 sequences, with roughly 59% found just once. What was sequenced was sorted CD4+, CD8+, or CD8+CD57+ T cells (not recorded which) from PBMCs. These receptors were taken from a human donor with aplastic anemia. CDR3s include the opening cysteine and the closing phenylalanine or tryptophan. D genes are given only for firm matches. Rows may omit the clone size; those that give it use once, few, many or a size class.

v_call	clone_size	d_call	j_call	cdr3_aa	cdr3_nt
TRBV20-1	many	.	TRBJ2-3	CSAILAASPTDTQYF	TGCAGTGCTATCCTAGCAGCCTCCCCCACAGATACGCAGTATTTT
TRBV7-6	.	TRBD1	TRBJ1-1	CASSRPGTGNTEAFF	TGTGCCAGCAGCCGTCCCGGGACAGGGAACACTGAAGCTTTCTTT
TRBV10-1	many	TRBD1	TRBJ1-5	CASSYIGTDDNQPQHF	TGCGCCAGCAGTTATATTGGGACAGACGACAATCAGCCCCAGCATTTT
TRBV19	.	.	TRBJ2-7	CASSSGRSGPYEQYF	TGTGCCAGCTCGTCGGGGCGGTCTGGACCCTACGAGCAGTACTTC
TRBV20-1	.	TRBD1	TRBJ2-5	CSARVTGDNQETQYF	TGCAGTGCTAGGGTGACAGGGGATAACCAAGAGACCCAGTACTTC
TRBV7-6	.	.	TRBJ1-6	CASSTQGYNSPLHF	TGTGCCAGCAGCACCCAGGGATATAATTCACCCCTCCACTTT
TRBV7-2	.	TRBD1	TRBJ1-2	CASSLDAGTGYGYTF	TGTGCCAGCAGCTTAGACGCCGGGACAGGGTATGGCTACACCTTC
TRBV3-1	many	.	TRBJ2-7	CASSQMQVGALSYEQYF	TGTGCCAGCAGCCAAATGCAAGTAGGGGCACTCTCCTACGAGCAGTACTTC
TRBV29-1	many	TRBD2	TRBJ2-7	CSVEGLAGVEQYF	TGCAGCGTTGAAGGACTAGCGGGAGTCGAGCAGTACTTC
TRBV10-3	.	TRBD2	TRBJ2-5	CATASSGRYQETQYF	TGTGCCACCGCGTCTAGCGGGAGGTATCAAGAGACCCAGTACTTC
TRBV5-1	many	TRBD1	TRBJ1-6	CASKQTGANSPLHF	TGCGCCAGCAAACAGACAGGGGCGAATTCACCCCTCCACTTT